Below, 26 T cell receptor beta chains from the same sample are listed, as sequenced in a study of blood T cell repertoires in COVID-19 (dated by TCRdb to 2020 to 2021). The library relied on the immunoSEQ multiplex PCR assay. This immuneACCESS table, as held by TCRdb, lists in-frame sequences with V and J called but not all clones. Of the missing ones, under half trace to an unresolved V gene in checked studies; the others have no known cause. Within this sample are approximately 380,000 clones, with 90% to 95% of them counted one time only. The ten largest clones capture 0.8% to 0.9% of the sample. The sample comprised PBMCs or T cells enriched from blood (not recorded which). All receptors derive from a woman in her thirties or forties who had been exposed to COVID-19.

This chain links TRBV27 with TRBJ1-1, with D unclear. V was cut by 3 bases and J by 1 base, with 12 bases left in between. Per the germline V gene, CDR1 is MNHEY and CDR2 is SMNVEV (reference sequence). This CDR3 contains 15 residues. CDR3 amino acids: CASSLAPAPNTEAFF. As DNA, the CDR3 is TGTGCCAGCAGTTTGGCCCCCGCCCCGAACACTGAAGCTTTCTTT.

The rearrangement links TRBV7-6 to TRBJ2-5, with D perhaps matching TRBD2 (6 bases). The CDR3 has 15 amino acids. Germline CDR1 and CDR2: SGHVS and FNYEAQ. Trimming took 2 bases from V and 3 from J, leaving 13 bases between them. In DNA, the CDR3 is TGTGCCAGCAGCTTACGAACTAGCTCGGAAGAGACCCAGTACTTC. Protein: CASSLRTSSEETQYF.

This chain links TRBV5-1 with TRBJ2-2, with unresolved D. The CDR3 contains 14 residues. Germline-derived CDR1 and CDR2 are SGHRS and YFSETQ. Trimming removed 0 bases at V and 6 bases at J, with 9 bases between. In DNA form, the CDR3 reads TGCGCCAGCAGCTTGGCTAGTTTCGCCGGGGAGCTGTTTTTT. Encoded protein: CASSLASFAGELFF.

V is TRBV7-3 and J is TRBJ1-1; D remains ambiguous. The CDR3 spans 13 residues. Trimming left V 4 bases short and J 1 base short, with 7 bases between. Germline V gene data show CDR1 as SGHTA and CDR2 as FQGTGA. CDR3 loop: CASSSSENTEAFF. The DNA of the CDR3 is TGTGCCAGCAGCTCATCAGAGAACACTGAAGCTTTCTTT.

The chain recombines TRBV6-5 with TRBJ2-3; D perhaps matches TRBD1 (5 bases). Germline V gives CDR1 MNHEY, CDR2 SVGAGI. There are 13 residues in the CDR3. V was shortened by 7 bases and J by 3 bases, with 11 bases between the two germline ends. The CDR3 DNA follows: TGTGCCAGCATCGAGGCAGGGACAGATACGCAGTATTTT. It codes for CASIEAGTDTQYF.

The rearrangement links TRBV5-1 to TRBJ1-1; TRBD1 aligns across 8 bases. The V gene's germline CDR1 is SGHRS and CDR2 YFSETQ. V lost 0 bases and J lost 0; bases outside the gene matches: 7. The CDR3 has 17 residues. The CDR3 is CASSLVGQALMNTEAFF. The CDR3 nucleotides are TGCGCCAGCAGCTTGGTGGGACAGGCCCTTATGAACACTGAAGCTTTCTTT.

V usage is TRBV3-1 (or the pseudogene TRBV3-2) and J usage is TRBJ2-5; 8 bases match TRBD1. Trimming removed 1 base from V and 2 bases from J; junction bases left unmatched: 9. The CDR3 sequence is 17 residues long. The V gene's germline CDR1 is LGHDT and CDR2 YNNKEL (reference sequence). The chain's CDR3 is CASSQGGPGDRQETQYF. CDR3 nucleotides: TGTGCCAGCAGCCAAGGGGGGCCGGGGGACAGGCAAGAGACCCAGTACTTC.

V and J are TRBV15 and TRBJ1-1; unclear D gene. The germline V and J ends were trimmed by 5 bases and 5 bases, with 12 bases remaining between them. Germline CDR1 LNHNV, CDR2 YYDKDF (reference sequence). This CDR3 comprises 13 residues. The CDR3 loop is CATSGRRQTEAFF. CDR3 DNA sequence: TGTGCCACCAGCGGACGGAGGCAGACTGAAGCTTTCTTT.

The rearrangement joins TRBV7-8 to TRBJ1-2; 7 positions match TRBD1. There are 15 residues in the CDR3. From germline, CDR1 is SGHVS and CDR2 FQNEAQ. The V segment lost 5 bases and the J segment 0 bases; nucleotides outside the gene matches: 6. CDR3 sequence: CASSPGTASNYGYTF. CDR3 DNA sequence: TGTGCCAGCAGCCCAGGGACAGCTTCTAACTATGGCTACACCTTC. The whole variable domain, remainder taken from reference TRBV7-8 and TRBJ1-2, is GAGVSQSPRYKVAKRGQDVALRCDPISGHVSLFWYQQALGQGPEFLTYFQNEAQLDKSGLPSDRFFAERPEGSVSTLKIQRTQQEDSAVYLCASSPGTASNYGYTFGSGTRLTVV.

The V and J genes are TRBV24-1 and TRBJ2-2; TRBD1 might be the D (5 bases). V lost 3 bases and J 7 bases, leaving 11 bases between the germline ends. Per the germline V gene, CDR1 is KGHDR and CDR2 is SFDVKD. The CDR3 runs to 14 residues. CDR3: CATSDAGRGGELFF. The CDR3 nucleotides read TGTGCCACCAGTGATGCAGGGCGCGGCGGGGAGCTGTTTTTT.

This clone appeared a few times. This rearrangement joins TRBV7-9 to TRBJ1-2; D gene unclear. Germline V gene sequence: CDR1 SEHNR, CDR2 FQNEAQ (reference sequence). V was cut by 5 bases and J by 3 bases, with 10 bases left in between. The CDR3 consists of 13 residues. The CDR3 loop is CASSPPLDYGYTF. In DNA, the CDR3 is TGTGCCAGCAGCCCCCCCCTCGACTATGGCTACACCTTC.

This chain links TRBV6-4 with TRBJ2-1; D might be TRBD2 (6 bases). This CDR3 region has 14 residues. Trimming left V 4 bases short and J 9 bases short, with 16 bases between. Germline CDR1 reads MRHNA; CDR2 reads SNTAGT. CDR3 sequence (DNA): TGTGCCAGCAGTGTGGACATTAACGGGGGTGAGCAGTTCTTC. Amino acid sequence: CASSVDINGGEQFF.

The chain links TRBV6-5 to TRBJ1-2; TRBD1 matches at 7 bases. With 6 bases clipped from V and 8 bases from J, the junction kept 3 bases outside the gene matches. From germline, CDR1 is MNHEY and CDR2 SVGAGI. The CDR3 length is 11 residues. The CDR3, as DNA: TGTGCCAGCAGCCAGGGGGTCGGCTACACCTTC. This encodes CASSQGVGYTF.

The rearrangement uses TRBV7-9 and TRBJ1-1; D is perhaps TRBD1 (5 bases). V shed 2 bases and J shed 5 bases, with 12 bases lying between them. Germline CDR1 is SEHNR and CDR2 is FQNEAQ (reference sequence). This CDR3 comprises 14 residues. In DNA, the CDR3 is TGTGCCAGCAGCTTATGGGGCGCGGATACTGAAGCTTTCTTT. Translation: CASSLWGADTEAFF.

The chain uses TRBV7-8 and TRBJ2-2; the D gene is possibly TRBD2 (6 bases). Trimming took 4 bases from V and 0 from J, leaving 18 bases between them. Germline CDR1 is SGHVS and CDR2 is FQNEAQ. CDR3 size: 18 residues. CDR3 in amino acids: CASSSTFSGDSNTGELFF. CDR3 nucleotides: TGTGCCAGCAGCTCTACATTCAGTGGGGACTCGAACACCGGGGAGCTGTTTTTT.

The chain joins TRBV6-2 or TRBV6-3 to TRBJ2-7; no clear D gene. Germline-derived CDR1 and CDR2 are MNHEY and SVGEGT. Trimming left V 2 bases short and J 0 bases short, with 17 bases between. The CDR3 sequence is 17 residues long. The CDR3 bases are TGTGCCAGCAGTTACCTGATCAGGTTTCAGTTCTCCTACGAGCAGTACTTC. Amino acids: CASSYLIRFQFSYEQYF.

The CDR3 DNA follows: TGTGCCAGCAGCCAGACTACTGAGCAGTTCTTC. Its protein is CASSQTTEQFF. This rearrangement joins TRBV7-6 to TRBJ2-1; possibly TRBD2 for D (5 bases). The ends were cut back, 5 bases at V and 9 bases at J, with 8 bases in the middle. This CDR3 contains 11 residues. Germline V gene sequence: CDR1 SGHVS, CDR2 FNYEAQ. The variable domain in full, completed from reference TRBV7-6 and TRBJ2-1, reads GAGVSQSPRYKVTKRGQDVALRCDPISGHVSLYWYRQALGQGPEFLTYFNYEAQQDKSGLPNDRFSAERPEGSISTLTIQRTEQRDSAMYRCASSQTTEQFFGPGTRLTVL.

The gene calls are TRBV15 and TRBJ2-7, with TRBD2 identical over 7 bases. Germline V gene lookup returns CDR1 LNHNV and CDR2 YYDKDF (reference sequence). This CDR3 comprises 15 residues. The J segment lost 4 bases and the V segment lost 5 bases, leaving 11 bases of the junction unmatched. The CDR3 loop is CATSARAGMGYEQYF. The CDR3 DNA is TGTGCCACCAGCGCTAGAGCGGGGATGGGGTACGAGCAGTACTTC. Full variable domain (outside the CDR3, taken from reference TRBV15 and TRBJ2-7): DAMVIQNPRYQVTQFGKPVTLSCSQTLNHNVMYWYQQKSSQAPKLLFHYYDKDFNNEADTPDNFQSRRPNTSFCFLDIRSPGLGDTAMYLCATSARAGMGYEQYFGPGTRLTVT.

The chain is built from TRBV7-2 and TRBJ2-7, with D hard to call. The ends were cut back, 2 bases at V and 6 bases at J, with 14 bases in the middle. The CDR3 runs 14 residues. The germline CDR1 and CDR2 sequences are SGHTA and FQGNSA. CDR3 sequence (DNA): TGTGCCAGCAGCTTATTACGGCAGGCTGGCGAGCAGTACTTC. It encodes CASSLLRQAGEQYF.

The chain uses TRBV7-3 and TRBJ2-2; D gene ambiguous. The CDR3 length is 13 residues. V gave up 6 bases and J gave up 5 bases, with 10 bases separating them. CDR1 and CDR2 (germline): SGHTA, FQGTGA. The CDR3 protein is CASRPQRTGELFF. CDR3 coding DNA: TGTGCCAGCAGGCCACAAAGAACCGGGGAGCTGTTTTTT.

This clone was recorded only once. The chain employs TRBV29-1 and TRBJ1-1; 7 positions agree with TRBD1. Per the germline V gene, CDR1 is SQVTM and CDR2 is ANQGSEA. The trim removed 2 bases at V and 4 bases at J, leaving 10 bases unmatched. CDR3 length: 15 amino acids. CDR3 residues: CSVEHSRGAGTEAFF. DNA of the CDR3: TGCAGCGTTGAACATTCCAGGGGGGCGGGCACTGAAGCTTTCTTT.

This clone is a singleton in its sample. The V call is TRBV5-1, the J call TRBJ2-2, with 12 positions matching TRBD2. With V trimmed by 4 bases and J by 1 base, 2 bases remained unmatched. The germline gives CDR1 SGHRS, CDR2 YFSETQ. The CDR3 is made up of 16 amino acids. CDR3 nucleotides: TGCGCCAGCAGCCAACTAGCGGGGGGGAACACCGGGGAGCTGTTTTTT. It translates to CASSQLAGGNTGELFF.

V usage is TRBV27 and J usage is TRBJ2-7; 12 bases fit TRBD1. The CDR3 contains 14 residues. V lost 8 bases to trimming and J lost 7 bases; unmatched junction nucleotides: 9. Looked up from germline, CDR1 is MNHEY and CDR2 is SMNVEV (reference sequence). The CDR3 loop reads CASPRDRGLREQYF. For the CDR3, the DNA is TGTGCCAGCCCGCGGGACAGGGGGCTTAGGGAGCAGTACTTC.

CDR3 in DNA: TGTGCCAGCAGGGGGCTCGGAGGCAATCAGCCCCAGCATTTT. Protein: CASRGLGGNQPQHF. The chain has TRBV6-5 and TRBJ1-5, with D perhaps TRBD1 (5 bases). Germline V gives CDR1 MNHEY, CDR2 SVGAGI. The ends were cut back, 6 bases at V and 2 bases at J, with 11 bases in the middle. The CDR3 loop spans 14 amino acids.

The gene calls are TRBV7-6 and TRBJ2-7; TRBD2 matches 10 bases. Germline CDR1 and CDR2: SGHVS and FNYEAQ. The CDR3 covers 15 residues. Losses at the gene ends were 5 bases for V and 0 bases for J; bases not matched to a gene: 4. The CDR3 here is CASSSSGGSSYEQYF. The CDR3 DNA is TGTGCCAGCAGCAGTAGCGGGGGGAGCTCCTACGAGCAGTACTTC.

Here the CDR3 reads CASSQEPSGGGYNEQFF. The CDR3 DNA sequence: TGTGCCAGCAGCCAAGAACCGAGCGGGGGTGGATACAATGAGCAGTTCTTC. The chain couples TRBV4-2 to TRBJ2-1; 8 bases line up with TRBD2. V lost 0 bases to trimming and J lost 4 bases; unmatched junction nucleotides: 8. This CDR3 is 17 amino acids long. The germline V gene encodes CDR1 LGHNA and CDR2 YNFKEQ.